The clone carrying this T cell receptor beta chain showed up many times. TCRdb reanalysed the 5' RACE reads using MiXCR and keeps one entry per CDR3 protein. The data contain about 690,000 distinct CDR3 sequences, roughly 6% of them singletons. The sample belongs to a study of identical twins. Germline CDR1 is MNHEY and CDR2 is SMNVEV (reference sequence). The ends were cut back, 6 bases at V and 2 bases at J, with 13 bases in the middle. The CDR3 sequence is 15 residues long. This receptor was identified in a man aged 18 to 29 in good health. This chain connects TRBV27 to TRBJ1-4; perhaps TRBD1 as D (5 bases). Sequencing input: naive T cells sorted from blood. The CDR3 is CASSPFGGTNEKLFF. The CDR3 nucleotides are TGTGCCAGCAGCCCCTTCGGGGGGACTAATGAAAAACTGTTTTTT. The full variable domain, its missing parts supplied by reference TRBV27 and TRBJ1-4, is EAQVTQNPRYLITVTGKKLTVTCSQNMNHEYMSWYRQDPGLGLRQIYYSMNVEVTDKGDVPEGYKVSRKEKRNFPLILESPSPNQTSLYFCASSPFGGTNEKLFFGSGTQLSVL.